The 5 T cell receptor beta chains below come from one sample, sequenced in a study of T cell responses to AZD1222 COVID-19 vaccine. Profiling relied on immunoSEQ multiplex PCR, and the TCRdb table lists in-frame clones only, not all of them. The sample has roughly 48,000 clones, approximately 91% seen once. The sequencing here drew on peripheral blood, taken 28 days after the second AZD1222 dose. All receptors derive from an adult who received the AZD1222 COVID-19 vaccine.

The chain links TRBV29-1 to TRBJ2-1; tentatively, D is TRBD1 (5 bases). The germline V gene has CDR1 SQVTM and CDR2 ANQGSEA. There are 14 residues in the CDR3. V was trimmed by 7 bases and J by 5 bases, leaving 18 bases between them. DNA for the CDR3: TGCAGCGACCGGATCCCAGGGCCAAACAATGAGCAGTTCTTC. Its translation: CSDRIPGPNNEQFF.

This chain uses TRBV18 with TRBJ2-3, with D tentatively TRBD1 (5 bases). Per germline, CDR1 KGHSH and CDR2 LQKENI. The CDR3 covers 14 residues. Deletions cut 10 bases from V and 5 bases from J, with 19 bases between. CDR3 in amino acids: CATAVGHKLDTQYF. Written as DNA, the CDR3 is TGTGCCACGGCTGTGGGGCACAAGTTAGATACGCAGTATTTT.

The chain has TRBV2 and TRBJ1-1; D unresolved. The V end lost 2 bases, the J end lost 3 bases, and 4 bases lay between the germline ends. The CDR3 is 12 residues long. The germline CDR1 and CDR2 sequences are SNHLY and FYNNEI. The CDR3 sequence: CASSERDTEAFF. CDR3 in DNA: TGTGCCAGCAGTGAACGGGACACTGAAGCTTTCTTT.

The chain combines TRBV5-1 with TRBJ1-4; D might be TRBD1 (5 bases). CDR1 and CDR2 from the germline V gene are SGHRS and YFSETQ. This CDR3 region has 20 residues. The V end lost 4 bases, the J end lost 8 bases, and 33 bases lay between the germline ends. The CDR3: CASSQSPPGSGWDDCEKLFF. The DNA of the CDR3 is TGCGCCAGCAGCCAGTCCCCCCCAGGGAGTGGATGGGATGATTGCGAAAAACTGTTTTTT.

As DNA, the CDR3 is TGTGCCAGCAGCCGAAGCGGGGGAGAGACCCAGTACTTC. Residues: CASSRSGGETQYF. The chain combines TRBV11-2 with TRBJ2-5; 8 positions match TRBD2. CDR1 SGHAT and CDR2 FQNNGV come from the germline V gene. The CDR3 length is 13 residues. V gave up 5 bases and J gave up 4 bases; unmatched junction bases: 3.